This TCR beta chain was observed in a study of T cell changes during pregnancy in multiple sclerosis. The CDR3 runs to 15 residues. Germline V gene sequence: CDR1 SGHTA, CDR2 FQGTGA. V lost 3 bases, J lost 8 bases, and 17 bases lay in between. The table came from immunoSEQ multiplex PCR; TCRdb's copy has only in-frame clones and leaves some out. Of 40,000 to 50,000 clones listed, 75% to 95% are singletons. The material was CD4+ T cells from peripheral blood mononuclear cells, obtained before pregnancy. The clonotype comes from a female donor with multiple sclerosis, enrolled in a pregnancy study. The rearrangement uses TRBV7-3 and TRBJ2-1; a weak D match, TRBD2 (6 bases). For the CDR3, the DNA is TGTGCCAGCAGCTTTACCCCCGGACTATCGTATGAGCAGTTCTTC. It translates to CASSFTPGLSYEQFF.